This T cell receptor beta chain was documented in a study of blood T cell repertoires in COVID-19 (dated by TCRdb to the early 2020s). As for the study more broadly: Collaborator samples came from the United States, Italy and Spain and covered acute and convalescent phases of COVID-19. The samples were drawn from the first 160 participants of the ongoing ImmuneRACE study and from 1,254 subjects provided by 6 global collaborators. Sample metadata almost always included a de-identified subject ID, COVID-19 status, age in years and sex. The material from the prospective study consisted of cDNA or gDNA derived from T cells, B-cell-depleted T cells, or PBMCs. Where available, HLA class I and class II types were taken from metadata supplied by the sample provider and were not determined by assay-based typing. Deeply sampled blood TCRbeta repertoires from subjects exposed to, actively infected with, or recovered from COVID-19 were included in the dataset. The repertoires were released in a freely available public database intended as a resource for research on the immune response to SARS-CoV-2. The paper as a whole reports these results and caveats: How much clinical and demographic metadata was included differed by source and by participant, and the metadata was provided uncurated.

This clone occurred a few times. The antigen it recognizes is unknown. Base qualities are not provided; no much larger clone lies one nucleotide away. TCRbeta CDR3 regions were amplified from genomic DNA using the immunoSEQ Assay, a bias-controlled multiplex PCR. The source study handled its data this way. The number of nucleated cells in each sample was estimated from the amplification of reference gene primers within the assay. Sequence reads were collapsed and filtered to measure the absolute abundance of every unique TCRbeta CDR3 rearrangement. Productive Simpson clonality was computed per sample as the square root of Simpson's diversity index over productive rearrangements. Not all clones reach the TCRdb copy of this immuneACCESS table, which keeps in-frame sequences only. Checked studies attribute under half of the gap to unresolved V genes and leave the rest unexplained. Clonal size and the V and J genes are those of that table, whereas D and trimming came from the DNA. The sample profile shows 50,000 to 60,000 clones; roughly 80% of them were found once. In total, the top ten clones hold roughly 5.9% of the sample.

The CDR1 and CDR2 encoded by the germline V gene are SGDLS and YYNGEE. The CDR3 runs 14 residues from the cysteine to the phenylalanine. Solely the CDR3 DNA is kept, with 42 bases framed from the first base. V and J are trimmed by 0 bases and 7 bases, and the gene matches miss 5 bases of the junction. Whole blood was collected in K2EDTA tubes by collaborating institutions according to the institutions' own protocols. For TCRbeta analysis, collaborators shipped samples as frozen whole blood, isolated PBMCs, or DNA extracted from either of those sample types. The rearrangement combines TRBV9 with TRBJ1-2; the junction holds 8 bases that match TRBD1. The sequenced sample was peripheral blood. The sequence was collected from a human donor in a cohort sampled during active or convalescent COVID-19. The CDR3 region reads CASSVAQGVSGYTF. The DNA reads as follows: TGTGCCAGCAGCGTAGCACAGGGGGTATCTGGCTACACCTTC.